This T cell receptor (beta chain) was retrieved from a study of breast tumors, draining lymph nodes, adjacent tissues. The CDR3 is 14 residues long. The germline V gene encodes CDR1 GTSNPN and CDR2 SVGIG (reference sequence). V lost 5 bases to trimming and J lost 1 base; unmatched junction nucleotides: 3. Samples came from axillary lymph nodes draining the breast cancer. Each CDR3 protein gets one entry after TCRdb re-called the multiplex PCR reads with MiXCR. Among about 230,000 distinct CDR3 sequences listed, about 34% were seen once. This clonotype appeared a few times. Its antigen remains unidentified. General study results and limits: That most tumor T cells come from lymph nodes remained unproven. Tumors had less TCR diversity than lymph nodes, more than nontumor tissue. Luminal-like breast cancer showed significantly higher tumor–nontumor repertoire similarity than basal-like. Most tumor T cells seemingly derive from lymph node, then expand in tumor.

This clonotype was obtained from a female donor with breast cancer. Some clones in this sample may be carry-over from other donors' samples. The chain employs TRBV30 and TRBJ1-4; TRBD1 matches 8 bases. Source material: axillary lymph node tissue. The CDR3 is CAWGGQGTNEKLFF. In DNA form, the CDR3 reads TGTGCCTGGGGAGGACAGGGAACTAATGAAAAACTGTTTTTT.